The 12 T cell receptor beta chains given below trace back to one sample, sequenced in a study of a mutant IDH1 vaccine in newly diagnosed glioma. As to time point: week 23, last vaccination. Every single dose of the vaccine, 300 ug of mutant IDH1 20-mer peptide, came with topical imiquimod. Their antigen targets remain unknown. TCRdb's copy holds only in-frame clones and misses some; the assay was immunoSEQ multiplex PCR. The sample contains tens of thousands of clones, around 87% of which appear only once. The sample here was PBMCs, taken from a glioma patient whose treatment included an IDH1 peptide vaccine. The origin of the receptors is a man in his forties or fifties with glioma.

The chain combines TRBV15 with TRBJ2-1; 11 bases line up with TRBD2. The germline CDR1 and CDR2 sequences are LNHNV and YYDKDF (reference sequence). The CDR3 sequence is 14 residues long. The J segment lost 8 bases and the V segment lost 9 bases, leaving 9 bases of the junction unmatched. CDR3 coding DNA: TGTGCCACGGGGTCTAGCGGGAGGAGGCATGAGCAGTTCTTC. Residues: CATGSSGRRHEQFF. Combining the CDR3 with reference TRBV15 and TRBJ2-1 gives the whole variable domain DAMVIQNPRYQVTQFGKPVTLSCSQTLNHNVMYWYQQKSSQAPKLLFHYYDKDFNNEADTPDNFQSRRPNTSFCFLDIRSPGLGDTAMYLCATGSSGRRHEQFFGPGTRLTVL.

The V and J genes are TRBV5-8 and TRBJ2-3; TRBD2 agrees at 7 bases. Germline CDR1 SGHTS, CDR2 YDEGEE. This CDR3 comprises 16 residues. V shed 4 bases and J 4 bases; nucleotides not matched to a gene: 12. Here the CDR3 DNA reads TGTGCCAGCAGCCCCTGGGGGGGAGGGCCCTCAGATACGCAGTATTTT. Translating it yields CASSPWGGGPSDTQYF. The entire variable domain, with the rest obtained from reference TRBV5-8 and TRBJ2-3, is as follows: EAGVTQSPTHLIKTRGQQATLRCSPISGHTSVYWYQQALGLGLQFLLWYDEGEERNRGNFPPRFSGRQFPNYSSELNVNALELEDSALYLCASSPWGGGPSDTQYFGPGTRLTVL.

This chain's CDR3 is CASSSQARSYEQYF. The CDR3, as DNA: TGTGCCAGCAGCAGTCAGGCGCGGTCCTACGAGCAGTACTTC. The chain has TRBV7-8 and TRBJ2-7; D remains ambiguous. The CDR3 runs 14 residues. V lost 5 bases and J lost 1, with 12 bases in between. The germline gives CDR1 SGHVS, CDR2 FQNEAQ.

The V gene is TRBV7-9, the J gene TRBJ2-7; 7 bases match TRBD2. The ends lost 6 bases at V and 5 bases at J; junction bases unmatched: 10. Germline V gene sequence: CDR1 SEHNR, CDR2 FQNEAQ (reference sequence). This CDR3 is 14 amino acids long. This CDR3 is CASSTGGSADEQYF. Here the CDR3 DNA reads TGTGCCAGCAGTACCGGCGGGAGTGCCGACGAGCAGTACTTC.

The rearrangement links TRBV7-9 to TRBJ2-3; 13 nucleotides agree with TRBD2. V was clipped by 5 bases and J by 4 bases; unmatched bases: 3. The CDR3 length is 15 residues. The germline V gene has CDR1 SEHNR and CDR2 FQNEAQ (reference sequence). The CDR3 sequence: CASSPLAGGADTQYF. CDR3 nucleotides: TGTGCCAGCAGCCCACTAGCGGGAGGGGCAGATACGCAGTATTTT.

The V and J genes are TRBV4-2 and TRBJ1-6; D is possibly TRBD1 (5 bases). V lost 0 bases and J lost 7, with 13 bases in between. Germline CDR1 and CDR2: LGHNA and YNFKEQ. CDR3 length: 16 amino acids. In DNA form, the CDR3 reads TGTGCCAGCAGCCAAGATGACGGAGGGGTGAATTCACCCCTCCACTTT. Its protein is CASSQDDGGVNSPLHF.

The chain links TRBV6-5 to TRBJ2-7; D not certain. The CDR3 is 14 amino acids. Germline values: CDR1 MNHEY, CDR2 SVGAGI. V lost 3 bases and J 3 bases, leaving 12 bases between the germline ends. The CDR3, as DNA: TGTGCCAGCAGTTATTCCGGATTGCACTACGAGCAGTACTTC. Its translation is CASSYSGLHYEQYF.

The rearrangement uses TRBV6-6 and TRBJ2-1, with D tentatively TRBD2 (6 bases). The V end was cut by 2 bases, the J end by 0 bases, with 8 bases between. The V gene's germline CDR1 is MNHNY and CDR2 SVGAGI (reference sequence). The CDR3 spans 15 residues. CDR3 protein: CASSYGGSSYNEQFF. The CDR3 nucleotides read TGTGCCAGCAGTTACGGGGGGAGCTCCTACAATGAGCAGTTCTTC.

V gene TRBV6-5 combines with J gene TRBJ2-7; the match to TRBD1 covers 9 bases. Losses at the gene ends were 0 bases for V and 7 bases for J; bases not matched to a gene: 7. There are 15 residues in the CDR3. From germline, CDR1 is MNHEY and CDR2 SVGAGI. The CDR3 nucleotides read TGTGCCAGCAGTTACTCACTACAGGGGGCTTGGGAGCAGTACTTC. It yields the protein CASSYSLQGAWEQYF.

This chain uses TRBV9 with TRBJ2-6, with D perhaps being TRBD1 or TRBD2 (5 bases each). CDR1 and CDR2 from the germline V gene are SGDLS and YYNGEE. Trimming removed 4 bases from V and 0 bases from J, with 14 bases in between. The CDR3 is 17 amino acids. The CDR3 loop is CASSSRDGFSGANVLTF. CDR3 nucleotides: TGTGCCAGCAGCTCCCGGGACGGCTTCTCTGGGGCCAACGTCCTGACTTTC. Filled out from reference TRBV9 and TRBJ2-6, the complete variable domain reads DSGVTQTPKHLITATGQRVTLRCSPRSGDLSVYWYQQSLDQGLQFLIQYYNGEERAKGNILERFSAQQFPDLHSELNLSSLELGDSALYFCASSSRDGFSGANVLTFGAGSRLTVL.

Here the CDR3 reads CASGAVRGGANVLTF. CDR3 nucleotide sequence: TGTGCTAGTGGTGCCGTCAGGGGTGGGGCCAACGTCCTGACTTTC. V is TRBV12-5 and J is TRBJ2-6; D is perhaps TRBD1 (6 bases). CDR3 length: 15 amino acids. The germline gives CDR1 LGHNT, CDR2 FRNRAP. V was shortened by 5 bases and J by 3 bases, with 11 bases between the two germline ends. Based on the CDR3 plus reference TRBV12-5 and TRBJ2-6, the full variable domain is DARVTQTPRHKVTEMGQEVTMRCQPILGHNTVFWYRQTMMQGLELLAYFRNRAPLDDSGMPKDRFSAEMPDATLATLKIQPSEPRDSAVYFCASGAVRGGANVLTFGAGSRLTVL.

The chain links TRBV29-1 to TRBJ2-4, with 7 positions matching TRBD1. CDR1 is SQVTM, CDR2 ANQGSEA, per germline. Trimming took 4 bases from V and 4 from J; bases not matched to a gene: 13. CDR3 size: 16 residues. The CDR3 DNA sequence: TGCAGCGTTGCGGGCATACAGGGGACGGGAAAAAACATTCAGTACTTC. This sequence encodes CSVAGIQGTGKNIQYF.